The 10 T cell receptor beta chains below all came from one sample that was sequenced in a study of CD8 T cells in ankylosing spondylitis. Via MiXCR, TCRdb re-called the 5' RACE reads, giving one row per CDR3 protein. The profile shows 200,000 or so distinct CDR3 sequences, approximately 13% of them singletons. What was sequenced was blood, either unsorted or a sorted T cell fraction (not recorded which). Receptors were obtained from a female donor with ankylosing spondylitis or in good health (not recorded which).

The sample holds a few counts of this clonotype. V is TRBV7-8 and J is TRBJ2-1, with TRBD2 identical over 8 bases. The CDR3 sequence is 15 residues long. With V trimmed by 1 base and J by 9 bases, 8 bases remained unmatched. Per germline, CDR1 SGHVS and CDR2 FQNEAQ. The CDR3 nucleotides read TGTGCCAGCAGCTTAGTGCGGTTAGCGGGAACTGAGCAGTTCTTC. Translation gives CASSLVRLAGTEQFF.

This rearrangement joins TRBV20-1 to TRBJ2-5; D is uncertain. This CDR3 comprises 14 residues. CDR1 is DFQATT, CDR2 SNEGSKA, per germline (reference sequence). The germline V and J ends were trimmed by 6 bases and 2 bases, with 16 bases remaining between them. CDR3 nucleotides: TGCAGTGCCGACCCCTCAGGACGACAAGAGACCCAGTACTTC. It encodes CSADPSGRQETQYF.

This clonotype showed up just a few times. This chain links TRBV6-6 with TRBJ2-2; 7 bases line up with TRBD1. CDR1 is MNHNY and CDR2 is SVGAGI in the germline V gene (reference sequence). CDR3 length equals 13 residues. Trimming at V came to 7 bases and at J to 6 bases, leaving 5 bases not matched to a gene. Here the CDR3 DNA reads TGTGCCAGCACCCTACAGGGGTCCGGGGAGCTGTTTTTT. It yields the protein CASTLQGSGELFF.

The chain uses TRBV19 and TRBJ1-1; weak D call: TRBD1 (6 bases). This CDR3 region has 14 residues. In germline, CDR1 is LNHDA, CDR2 SQIVND (reference sequence). V was pared by 5 bases and J by 2 bases, with 12 bases between. CDR3 DNA: TGTGCCAGTAGTCACAGGGCCTCCAACACTGAAGCTTTCTTT. Protein: CASSHRASNTEAFF.

The V and J genes are TRBV20-1 and TRBJ2-7; D gene unclear. With 1 base removed from V and 0 bases from J, the gap between germline ends came to 19 bases. In germline, CDR1 is DFQATT, CDR2 SNEGSKA (reference sequence). This CDR3 is built from 17 residues. The DNA for the CDR3 is TGCAGTGCTAGAGGGCAGGTGACGGGCCTGAGCTCCTACGAGCAGTACTTC. Translating it yields CSARGQVTGLSSYEQYF.

This clonotype was recorded a few times. The chain employs TRBV5-1 and TRBJ2-7; possibly TRBD1 or TRBD2 for D (5 bases each). The germline V and J ends were trimmed by 4 bases and 0 bases, with 17 bases remaining between them. CDR3 length: 16 residues. CDR1 is SGHRS and CDR2 is YFSETQ in the germline V gene. The CDR3 reads CASSREPGRISYEQYF. The CDR3 nucleotides are TGCGCCAGCAGCCGTGAGCCGGGACGGATCTCCTACGAGCAGTACTTC.

This clonotype was seen many times. This chain links TRBV12-3 or TRBV12-4 with TRBJ2-7, with 9 bases aligning to TRBD1. The CDR3 consists of 14 residues. The junction had 5 bases not matched to a gene; V was cut back by 4 bases and J by 4 bases. The CDR3 reads CASSSGTGLYEQYF. The DNA for the CDR3 is TGTGCCAGCAGTTCGGGGACAGGGTTGTACGAGCAGTACTTC.

The CDR3 loop reads CASSSATGRGTDTQYF. The CDR3 nucleotides read TGTGCCAGCAGCTCAGCAACAGGGAGAGGGACAGATACGCAGTATTTT. The chain combines TRBV5-4 with TRBJ2-3; D is possibly TRBD1 (6 bases). This CDR3 contains 16 residues. The V end was cut by 3 bases, the J end by 3 bases, with 17 bases between. From germline, CDR1 is SGHNT and CDR2 YYREEE (reference sequence).

This clonotype has at least ten counts. The rearrangement joins TRBV6-5 to TRBJ1-6, with D perhaps TRBD1 (5 bases). Trimming took off 2 bases at V and 6 bases at J, with 8 bases between the two ends. This CDR3 has 14 amino acids. Germline CDR1 reads MNHEY; CDR2 reads SVGAGI. CDR3 loop: CASSYAGTNSPLHF. The CDR3 region has the DNA TGTGCCAGCAGTTACGCAGGGACTAATTCACCCCTCCACTTT.

The chain has TRBV7-6 and TRBJ2-5; tentatively, D is TRBD2 (5 bases). The germline V and J ends were trimmed by 1 base and 4 bases, with 13 bases remaining between them. The CDR3 extends over 15 amino acids. CDR1 SGHVS and CDR2 FNYEAQ come from the germline V gene. In nucleotides, the CDR3 is TGTGCCAGCAGCTTAGATCGTGGACTGGCAGAGACCCAGTACTTC. It translates to CASSLDRGLAETQYF.